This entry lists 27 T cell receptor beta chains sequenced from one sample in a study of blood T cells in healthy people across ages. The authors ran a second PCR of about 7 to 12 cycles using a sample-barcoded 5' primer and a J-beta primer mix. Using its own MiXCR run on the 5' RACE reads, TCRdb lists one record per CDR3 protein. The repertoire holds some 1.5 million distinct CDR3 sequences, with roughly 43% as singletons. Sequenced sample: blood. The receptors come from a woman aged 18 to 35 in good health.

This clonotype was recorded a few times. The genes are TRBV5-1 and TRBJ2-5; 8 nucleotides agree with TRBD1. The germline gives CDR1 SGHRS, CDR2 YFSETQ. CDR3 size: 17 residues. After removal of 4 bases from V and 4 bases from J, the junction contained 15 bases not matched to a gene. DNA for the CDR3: TGCGCCAGCAGCCAGTCGAGACAGGGGACCGGATTAGAGACCCAGTACTTC. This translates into CASSQSRQGTGLETQYF.

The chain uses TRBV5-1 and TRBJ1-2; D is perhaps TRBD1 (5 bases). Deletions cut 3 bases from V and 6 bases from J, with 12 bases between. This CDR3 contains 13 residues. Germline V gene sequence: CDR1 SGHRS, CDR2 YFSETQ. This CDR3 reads CASSSPQGNGYTF. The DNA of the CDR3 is TGCGCCAGCAGCTCTCCGCAGGGCAATGGCTACACCTTC.

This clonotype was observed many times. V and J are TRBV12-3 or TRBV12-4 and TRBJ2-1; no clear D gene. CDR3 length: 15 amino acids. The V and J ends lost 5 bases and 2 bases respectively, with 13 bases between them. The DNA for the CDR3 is TGTGCCAGCAGTCCCCGACTTCTCCCCTACAATGAGCAGTTCTTC. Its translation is CASSPRLLPYNEQFF.

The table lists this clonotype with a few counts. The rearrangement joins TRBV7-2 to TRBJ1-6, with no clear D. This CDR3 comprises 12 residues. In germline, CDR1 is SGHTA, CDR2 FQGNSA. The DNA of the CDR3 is TGTGCTAGCGGGCAGTATAATTCACCCCTCCACTTT. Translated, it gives CASGQYNSPLHF.

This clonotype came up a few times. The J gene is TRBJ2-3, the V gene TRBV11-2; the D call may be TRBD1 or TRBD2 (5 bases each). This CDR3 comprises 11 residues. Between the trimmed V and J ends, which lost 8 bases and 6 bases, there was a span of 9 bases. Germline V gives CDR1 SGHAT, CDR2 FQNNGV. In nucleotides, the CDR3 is TGTGCCAGCGACGAGGGGGATACGCAGTATTTT. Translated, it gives CASDEGDTQYF. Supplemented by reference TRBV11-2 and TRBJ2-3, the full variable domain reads EAGVAQSPRYKIIEKRQSVAFWCNPISGHATLYWYQQILGQGPKLLIQFQNNGVVDDSQLPKDRFSAERLKGVDSTLKIQPAKLEDSAVYLCASDEGDTQYFGPGTRLTVL.

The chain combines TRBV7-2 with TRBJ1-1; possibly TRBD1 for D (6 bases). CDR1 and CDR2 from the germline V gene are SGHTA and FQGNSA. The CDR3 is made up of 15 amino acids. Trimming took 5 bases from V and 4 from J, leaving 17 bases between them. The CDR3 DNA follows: TGTGCCAGCAGCCTCCGACCGGGACACACCACTGAAGCTTTCTTT. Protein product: CASSLRPGHTTEAFF.

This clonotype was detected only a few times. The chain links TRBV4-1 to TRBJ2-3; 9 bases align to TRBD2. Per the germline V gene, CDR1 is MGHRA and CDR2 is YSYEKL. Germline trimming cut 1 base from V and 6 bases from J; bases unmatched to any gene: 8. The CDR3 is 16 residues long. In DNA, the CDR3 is TGCGCCAGCAGCCAAGTCCCCCAGCGGGGGGCGGATACGCAGTATTTT. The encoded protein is CASSQVPQRGADTQYF.

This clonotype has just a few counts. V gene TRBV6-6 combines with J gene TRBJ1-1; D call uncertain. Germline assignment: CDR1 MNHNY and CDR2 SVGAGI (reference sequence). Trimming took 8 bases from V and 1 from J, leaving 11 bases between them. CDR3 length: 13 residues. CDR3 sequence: CASVFSRNTEAFF. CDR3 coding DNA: TGTGCCAGCGTATTTTCACGGAACACTGAAGCTTTCTTT.

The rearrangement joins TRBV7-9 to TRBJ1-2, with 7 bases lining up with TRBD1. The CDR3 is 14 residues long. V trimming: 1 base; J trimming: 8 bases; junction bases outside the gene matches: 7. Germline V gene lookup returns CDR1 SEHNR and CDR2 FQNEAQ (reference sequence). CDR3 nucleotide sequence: TGTGCCAGCAGCTTAGGGGACAGAGGTTGGGGCTACACCTTC. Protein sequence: CASSLGDRGWGYTF.

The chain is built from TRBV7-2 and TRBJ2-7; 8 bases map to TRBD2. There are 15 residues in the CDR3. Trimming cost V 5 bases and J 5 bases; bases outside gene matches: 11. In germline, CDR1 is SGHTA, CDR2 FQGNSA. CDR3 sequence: CASSQSAGVSHEQYF. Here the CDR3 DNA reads TGTGCCAGCAGCCAGTCAGCGGGGGTCTCTCACGAGCAGTACTTC.

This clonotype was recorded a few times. The CDR3 sequence is CASSQWDSGWYGYTF. The CDR3 DNA sequence: TGTGCCAGCAGTCAGTGGGATTCAGGCTGGTATGGCTACACCTTC. This rearrangement joins TRBV6-5 to TRBJ1-2; no clear D. Germline CDR1 and CDR2: MNHEY and SVGAGI. There are 15 residues in the CDR3. Trimming took 5 bases from V and 5 from J, leaving 18 bases between them.

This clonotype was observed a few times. The CDR3 here is CSAISQGTTEAFF. Here the CDR3 DNA reads TGCAGCGCAATATCGCAGGGAACCACTGAAGCTTTCTTT. This chain connects TRBV29-1 to TRBJ1-1; TRBD1 might be the D (5 bases). The CDR3 is 13 residues long. CDR1 SQVTM and CDR2 ANQGSEA come from the germline V gene. The ends were cut back, 7 bases at V and 4 bases at J, with 16 bases in the middle.

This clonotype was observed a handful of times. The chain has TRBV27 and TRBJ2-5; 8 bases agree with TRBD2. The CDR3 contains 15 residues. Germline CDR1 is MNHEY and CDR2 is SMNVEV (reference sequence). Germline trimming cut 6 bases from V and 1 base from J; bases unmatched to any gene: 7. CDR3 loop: CASSPLGTSQETQYF. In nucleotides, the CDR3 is TGTGCCAGCAGCCCCCTCGGGACTAGCCAAGAGACCCAGTACTTC.

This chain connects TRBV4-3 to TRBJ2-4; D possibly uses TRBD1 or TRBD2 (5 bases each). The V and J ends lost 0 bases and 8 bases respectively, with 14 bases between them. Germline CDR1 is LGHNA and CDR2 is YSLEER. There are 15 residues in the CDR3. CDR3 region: CASSQDSRGWDIQYF. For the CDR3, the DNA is TGCGCCAGCAGCCAAGATAGCCGGGGCTGGGACATTCAGTACTTC.

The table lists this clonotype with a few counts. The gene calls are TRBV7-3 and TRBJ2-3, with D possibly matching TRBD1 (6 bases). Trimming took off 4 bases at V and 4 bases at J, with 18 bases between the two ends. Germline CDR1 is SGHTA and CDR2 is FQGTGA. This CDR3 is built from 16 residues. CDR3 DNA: TGTGCCAGCAGCTCCAAACCCCAGGGGTGGGCAGATACGCAGTATTTT. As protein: CASSSKPQGWADTQYF.

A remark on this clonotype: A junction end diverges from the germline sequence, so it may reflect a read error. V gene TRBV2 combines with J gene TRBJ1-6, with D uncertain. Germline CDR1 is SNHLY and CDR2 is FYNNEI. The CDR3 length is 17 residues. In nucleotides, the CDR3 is TGTGCCAGTAGTGTCCTTCGAGGAGGTTATGGCAATTCACCCCTCCACTTT. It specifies CASSVLRGGYGNSPLHF.

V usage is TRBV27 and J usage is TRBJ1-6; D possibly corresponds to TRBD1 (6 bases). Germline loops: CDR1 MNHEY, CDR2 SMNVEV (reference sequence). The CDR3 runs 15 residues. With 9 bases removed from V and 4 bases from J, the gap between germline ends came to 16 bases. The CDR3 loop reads CASTKDRKYNSPLHF. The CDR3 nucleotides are TGTGCCAGTACAAAAGACAGGAAATATAATTCACCCCTCCACTTT.

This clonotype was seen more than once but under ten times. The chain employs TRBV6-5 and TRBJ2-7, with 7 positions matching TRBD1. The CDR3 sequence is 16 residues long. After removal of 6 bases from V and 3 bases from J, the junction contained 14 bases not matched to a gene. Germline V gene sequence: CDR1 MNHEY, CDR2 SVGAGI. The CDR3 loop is CASRGLGQRFFYEQYF. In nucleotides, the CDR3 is TGTGCCAGCAGGGGATTGGGACAGAGATTTTTCTACGAGCAGTACTTC.

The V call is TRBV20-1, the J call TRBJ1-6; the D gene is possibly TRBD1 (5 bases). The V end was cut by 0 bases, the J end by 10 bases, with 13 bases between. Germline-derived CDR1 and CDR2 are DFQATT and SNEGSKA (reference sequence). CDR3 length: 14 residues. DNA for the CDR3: TGCAGTGCTAGAGATCTTATTGGGGGATCACCCCTCCACTTT. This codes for CSARDLIGGSPLHF.

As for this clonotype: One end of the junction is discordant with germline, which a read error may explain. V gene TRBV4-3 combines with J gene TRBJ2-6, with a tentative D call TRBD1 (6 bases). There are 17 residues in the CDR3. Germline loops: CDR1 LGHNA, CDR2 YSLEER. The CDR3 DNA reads TGCGCCAGCGGCCAAGATTCAGGGGAGTTTGGGGCCAACGTCCTGACTTTC. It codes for CASGQDSGEFGANVLTF.

In nucleotides, the CDR3 is TGCAGCGTTGAGGGTTCTAGCGGGGGGCCCTCCTACAATGAGCAGTTCTTC. It specifies CSVEGSSGGPSYNEQFF. The chain links TRBV29-1 to TRBJ2-1; TRBD2 aligns across 11 bases. V gave up 3 bases and J gave up 0 bases; unmatched junction bases: 7. The CDR3 extends over 17 amino acids. Germline values: CDR1 SQVTM, CDR2 ANQGSEA.

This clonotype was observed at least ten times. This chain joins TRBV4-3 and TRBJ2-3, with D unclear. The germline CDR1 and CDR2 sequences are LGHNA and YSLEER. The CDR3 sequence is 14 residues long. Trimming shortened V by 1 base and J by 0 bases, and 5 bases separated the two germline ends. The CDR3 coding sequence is TGCGCCAGCAGCCAAGGAAGTAGCACAGATACGCAGTATTTT. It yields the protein CASSQGSSTDTQYF.

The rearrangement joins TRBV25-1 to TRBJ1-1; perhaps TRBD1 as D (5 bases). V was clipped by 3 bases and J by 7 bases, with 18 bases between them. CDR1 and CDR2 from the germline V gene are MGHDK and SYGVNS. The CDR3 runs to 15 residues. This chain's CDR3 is CASSEPVLGGGEAFF. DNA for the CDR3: TGTGCCAGCAGTGAGCCTGTCCTGGGCGGGGGTGAAGCTTTCTTT.

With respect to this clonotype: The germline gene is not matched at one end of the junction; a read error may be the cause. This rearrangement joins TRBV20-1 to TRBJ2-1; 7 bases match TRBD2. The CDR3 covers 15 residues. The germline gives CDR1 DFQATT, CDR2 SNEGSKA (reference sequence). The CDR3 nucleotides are TGCAATGCTGCCGGGCGGCTAGCGGTTTTCAATGAGCAGTTCTTC. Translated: CNAAGRLAVFNEQFF.

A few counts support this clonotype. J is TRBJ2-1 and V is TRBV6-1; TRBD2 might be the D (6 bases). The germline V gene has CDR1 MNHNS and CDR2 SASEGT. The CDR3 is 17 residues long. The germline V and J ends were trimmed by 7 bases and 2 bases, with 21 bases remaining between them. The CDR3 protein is CASTPWGGPTTYNEQFF. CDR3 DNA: TGTGCCAGCACCCCCTGGGGAGGACCGACCACCTACAATGAGCAGTTCTTC.

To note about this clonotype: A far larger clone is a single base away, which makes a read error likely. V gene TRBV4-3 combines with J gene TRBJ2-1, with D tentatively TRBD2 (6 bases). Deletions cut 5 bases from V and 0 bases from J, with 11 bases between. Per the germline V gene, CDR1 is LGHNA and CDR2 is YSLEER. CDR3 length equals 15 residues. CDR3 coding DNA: TGCGCCAGCAGCATGGACGGGAGCTCCTACAATGAGCAGTTCTTC. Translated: CASSMDGSSYNEQFF.

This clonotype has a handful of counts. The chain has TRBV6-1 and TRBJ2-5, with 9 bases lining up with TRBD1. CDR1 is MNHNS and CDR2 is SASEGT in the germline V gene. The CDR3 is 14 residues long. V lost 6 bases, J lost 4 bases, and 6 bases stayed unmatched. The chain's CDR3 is CASSPDRGRETQYF. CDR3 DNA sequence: TGTGCCAGCAGCCCCGACAGGGGGAGAGAGACCCAGTACTTC.